This is a list of T cell receptor beta chains from one sample in a study of chemoradiotherapy in HPV16-positive cancers. This table comes from immunoSEQ multiplex PCR, and its TCRdb copy is limited to in-frame clones, with some not included. The data show about 17,000 clones, over 90% seen once. Sequenced material: blood, taken from a patient who underwent chemoradiotherapy. These receptors all stem from a human donor with HPV-associated anogenital cancer. Each CDR3 is given with its conserved first and last residue. Fields, in order: CDR3 DNA, CDR3 protein, clone size, J gene, D gene, V gene. The D gene is left open where the match is weak. For some rows the clone size is stated as once, few or many, or as a class when expanded; others skip it.

CDR3 DNA: TGCGCCAGCAGCCAAGTATCGGGGAGCTCCTACAATGAGCAGTTCTTC
CDR3 protein: CASSQVSGSSYNEQFF
clone size: .
J gene: TRBJ2-1
D gene: .
V gene: TRBV4-1

CDR3 DNA: TGCGCCAGCAGCTTAATGGACAGCGACTATGGCTACACCTTC
CDR3 protein: CASSLMDSDYGYTF
clone size: .
J gene: TRBJ1-2
D gene: .
V gene: TRBV5-1

CDR3 DNA: TGTGCCAGCAGTTTATGGGGTTCTACTAACTATGGCTACACCTTC
CDR3 protein: CASSLWGSTNYGYTF
clone size: .
J gene: TRBJ1-2
D gene: .
V gene: TRBV27

CDR3 DNA: TGTGCCAGCTCACCCCCAAAGCGTGAGCAGTTCTTC
CDR3 protein: CASSPPKREQFF
clone size: .
J gene: TRBJ2-1
D gene: .
V gene: TRBV18

CDR3 DNA: TGTGCCAGCAAAATACAGGGGTTTAATGATGAAAAACTGTTTTTT
CDR3 protein: CASKIQGFNDEKLFF
clone size: .
J gene: TRBJ1-4
D gene: TRBD1
V gene: TRBV6-1

CDR3 DNA: TGTGCCAGCAGCCCAAATCTGGTTTCTGGAAACACCATATATTTT
CDR3 protein: CASSPNLVSGNTIYF
clone size: .
J gene: TRBJ1-3
D gene: .
V gene: TRBV5-5

CDR3 DNA: TGCGCCAGCAGCCAAGAGCAAATACAGGGATTAACCCTCTACGAGCAGTACTTC
CDR3 protein: CASSQEQIQGLTLYEQYF
clone size: .
J gene: TRBJ2-7
D gene: .
V gene: TRBV4-1

CDR3 DNA: TGTGCCAGCAGGGGACAGGACACAGATACGCAGTATTTT
CDR3 protein: CASRGQDTDTQYF
clone size: .
J gene: TRBJ2-3
D gene: TRBD1
V gene: TRBV2

CDR3 DNA: TGTGCCAGCAGCGTAGAGGGGTTACGTAATGAAAAACTGTTTTTT
CDR3 protein: CASSVEGLRNEKLFF
clone size: .
J gene: TRBJ1-4
D gene: .
V gene: TRBV9

CDR3 DNA: TGCGCCAGCAGCCCCTCGGGGGCCGGTCAGCCCCAGCATTTT
CDR3 protein: CASSPSGAGQPQHF
clone size: .
J gene: TRBJ1-5
D gene: .
V gene: TRBV5-1

CDR3 DNA: TGTGCCAGCAGCTCTGCTGACAGGGTACAAGAGACCCAGTACTTC
CDR3 protein: CASSSADRVQETQYF
clone size: once
J gene: TRBJ2-5
D gene: TRBD1
V gene: TRBV7-8

CDR3 DNA: TGTGCCAGTAGTACTTCAATCCGACAGGGAGTTGACTACACTGAAGCTTTCTTT
CDR3 protein: CASSTSIRQGVDYTEAFF
clone size: .
J gene: TRBJ1-1
D gene: TRBD1
V gene: TRBV19

CDR3 DNA: TGTGCCATCAGTGAGCAACCGACAGGGGAAGCTTTCTTT
CDR3 protein: CAISEQPTGEAFF
clone size: .
J gene: TRBJ1-1
D gene: TRBD1
V gene: TRBV10-3

CDR3 DNA: TGTGCCAGCAGTGAGGGTGGGTCCTACAATGAGCAGTTCTTC
CDR3 protein: CASSEGGSYNEQFF
clone size: .
J gene: TRBJ2-1
D gene: .
V gene: TRBV27

CDR3 DNA: TGTGCCAGCAGCTTAGGTCCCTATAATTCACCCCTCCACTTT
CDR3 protein: CASSLGPYNSPLHF
clone size: once
J gene: TRBJ1-6
D gene: .
V gene: TRBV7-2

CDR3 DNA: TGTGCCAGCAGCCCCTGGGGGGGGGCAGCTGGAAACACCATATATTTT
CDR3 protein: CASSPWGGAAGNTIYF
clone size: .
J gene: TRBJ1-3
D gene: .
V gene: TRBV7-2

CDR3 DNA: TGTGCCAGCAGCCAAGATCGGGTCGAGCAGTACTTC
CDR3 protein: CASSQDRVEQYF
clone size: .
J gene: TRBJ2-7
D gene: .
V gene: TRBV6-1

CDR3 DNA: TGTGCCAGCAGCTTGCTCCGAGGGACCCAGTACTTC
CDR3 protein: CASSLLRGTQYF
clone size: .
J gene: TRBJ2-5
D gene: .
V gene: TRBV5-6

CDR3 DNA: TGTGCCAGCAGCTTATACAGGGACGGCTATGGCTACACCTTC
CDR3 protein: CASSLYRDGYGYTF
clone size: .
J gene: TRBJ1-2
D gene: .
V gene: TRBV7-2

CDR3 DNA: TGTGCCAGCAGCTTTCGGGCTGACGCTGAAGCTTTCTTT
CDR3 protein: CASSFRADAEAFF
clone size: .
J gene: TRBJ1-1
D gene: .
V gene: TRBV11-2

CDR3 DNA: TGTGCCAGCAGCCCGAGAGAGCAGATTATGTACTATGGCTACACCTTC
CDR3 protein: CASSPREQIMYYGYTF
clone size: .
J gene: TRBJ1-2
D gene: .
V gene: TRBV9

CDR3 DNA: TGTGCCAGCAGGGAAAGCGACAAGAACACTGAAGCTTTCTTT
CDR3 protein: CASRESDKNTEAFF
clone size: .
J gene: TRBJ1-1
D gene: .
V gene: TRBV6-5

CDR3 DNA: TGTGCCAGTAATGGACAGGTCCTAACTGAAGCTTTCTTT
CDR3 protein: CASNGQVLTEAFF
clone size: .
J gene: TRBJ1-1
D gene: TRBD1
V gene: TRBV19

CDR3 DNA: TGTGCCAGCAGGCCAGGACAGGGTGGGCATGGCTACACCTTC
CDR3 protein: CASRPGQGGHGYTF
clone size: once
J gene: TRBJ1-2
D gene: TRBD1
V gene: TRBV27

CDR3 DNA: TGTGCCAGCAGCCCTACAGGGGGCGGCTATGGCTACACCTTC
CDR3 protein: CASSPTGGGYGYTF
clone size: .
J gene: TRBJ1-2
D gene: TRBD1
V gene: TRBV11-2

CDR3 DNA: TGTGCCAGCAATCGCGGACTAGCGAGAGCCTACGAGCAGTACTTC
CDR3 protein: CASNRGLARAYEQYF
clone size: .
J gene: TRBJ2-7
D gene: TRBD2
V gene: TRBV2

CDR3 DNA: TGTGCCTGGAGTGTCGTATCGGATACGCAGTATTTT
CDR3 protein: CAWSVVSDTQYF
clone size: .
J gene: TRBJ2-3
D gene: .
V gene: TRBV30

CDR3 DNA: TGTGCCAGCAGTTTATATTCCCCGACTAGTTATGGACAGTTCAATGAGCAGTTCTTC
CDR3 protein: CASSLYSPTSYGQFNEQFF
clone size: .
J gene: TRBJ2-1
D gene: .
V gene: TRBV27

CDR3 DNA: TGTGCCAGCAGCCACCGGGACAGGGGGATCGGGGAGCTGTTTTTT
CDR3 protein: CASSHRDRGIGELFF
clone size: .
J gene: TRBJ2-2
D gene: TRBD1
V gene: TRBV11-2

CDR3 DNA: TGTGCCAGTAGTATAACAGTAGCCTACAATGAGCAGTTCTTC
CDR3 protein: CASSITVAYNEQFF
clone size: .
J gene: TRBJ2-1
D gene: .
V gene: TRBV19

CDR3 DNA: TGTGCCAGTAGACTCACCTGGGGACACCACATGAACACTGAAGCTTTCTTT
CDR3 protein: CASRLTWGHHMNTEAFF
clone size: .
J gene: TRBJ1-1
D gene: .
V gene: TRBV19

CDR3 DNA: TGTGCCAGCAGTGTATCTAGCGGGGGTGGAGAGACCCAGTACTTC
CDR3 protein: CASSVSSGGGETQYF
clone size: few
J gene: TRBJ2-5
D gene: TRBD2
V gene: TRBV2

CDR3 DNA: TGTGCCAGCAGTGCGACAGGGTTCGGGGGCTACACCTTC
CDR3 protein: CASSATGFGGYTF
clone size: .
J gene: TRBJ1-2
D gene: TRBD1
V gene: TRBV6-5

CDR3 DNA: TGTGCCAGCAGCTTGTTCACAGGGGGCAGGGAGACCCAGTACTTC
CDR3 protein: CASSLFTGGRETQYF
clone size: .
J gene: TRBJ2-5
D gene: TRBD1
V gene: TRBV7-9

CDR3 DNA: TGTGCCAGCAGTGAAGCGGGACAGGCGCGCTACACCTTC
CDR3 protein: CASSEAGQARYTF
clone size: .
J gene: TRBJ1-2
D gene: TRBD1
V gene: TRBV6-1

CDR3 DNA: TGTGCCAGCAGCACAATAATGGGGGACGTTTATGGCTACACCTTC
CDR3 protein: CASSTIMGDVYGYTF
clone size: .
J gene: TRBJ1-2
D gene: .
V gene: TRBV11-2

CDR3 DNA: TGCGCCAGCAGCCGCAGTTCAACAGGTGAAGCTTTCTTT
CDR3 protein: CASSRSSTGEAFF
clone size: .
J gene: TRBJ1-1
D gene: .
V gene: TRBV4-3

CDR3 DNA: TGTGCCTGGAGTGAATCCGACAGTTCCTACGAGCAGTACTTC
CDR3 protein: CAWSESDSSYEQYF
clone size: .
J gene: TRBJ2-7
D gene: .
V gene: TRBV30